The 23 T cell receptor beta chains below all came from one sample that was sequenced in a study of T cell responses to AZD1222 COVID-19 vaccine. Sequenced by immunoSEQ multiplex PCR; TCRdb stores in-frame clones only, minus some. The sample holds 120,000 or so clones, 75% to 90% seen once. The specimen was peripheral blood, collected on day 0 of AZD1222 vaccination. The receptors were sampled from an adult in good health.

This clone was counted a single time. The chain uses TRBV7-8 and TRBJ1-2, with no clear D. The germline gives CDR1 SGHVS, CDR2 FQNEAQ. This CDR3 is built from 15 residues. The V and J ends lost 5 bases and 4 bases respectively, with 17 bases between them. The CDR3 nucleotides read TGTGCCAGCAGCCTTACGACGGAACCGCCCTATGGCTACACCTTC. Its translation is CASSLTTEPPYGYTF.

The V gene is TRBV5-4, the J gene TRBJ1-6; D uncertain. V was cut by 2 bases and J by 5 bases, with 14 bases left in between. CDR1 and CDR2 (germline): SGHNT, YYREEE (reference sequence). This CDR3 comprises 16 residues. In DNA, the CDR3 is TGTGCCAGCAGCTTAATCGGCCGACGGAATAATTCACCCCTCCACTTT. It codes for CASSLIGRRNNSPLHF. Complete variable domain (other parts from reference TRBV5-4 and TRBJ1-6): ETGVTQSPTHLIKTRGQQVTLRCSSQSGHNTVSWYQQALGQGPQFIFQYYREEENGRGNFPPRFSGLQFPNYSSELNVNALELDDSALYLCASSLIGRRNNSPLHFGNGTRLTVT.

V usage is TRBV19 and J usage is TRBJ1-5; maybe TRBD1 (5 bases). The germline gives CDR1 LNHDA, CDR2 SQIVND (reference sequence). The CDR3 is made up of 15 amino acids. Trimming took off 3 bases at V and 11 bases at J, with 20 bases between the two ends. CDR3 sequence (DNA): TGTGCCAGTAGTATGGGGGGAGGGAGATCAGAAGCCCAGCATTTT. This gives the protein CASSMGGGRSEAQHF.

The chain carries TRBV2 and TRBJ1-2, with 8 bases identical to TRBD1. Germline CDR1 and CDR2: SNHLY and FYNNEI. This CDR3 has 16 amino acids. The J segment lost 0 bases and the V segment lost 8 bases, leaving 11 bases of the junction unmatched. The CDR3 loop is CASQQDRASTNYGYTF. CDR3 DNA: TGTGCCAGCCAACAGGACAGGGCGAGTACTAACTATGGCTACACCTTC.

The V gene is TRBV2, the J gene TRBJ1-1; D may be TRBD1 (5 bases). V lost 3 bases to trimming and J lost 8 bases, with 13 bases between them. CDR3 length: 13 amino acids. Germline CDR1 SNHLY, CDR2 FYNNEI. This chain's CDR3 is CASSDGPGWEAFF. CDR3 DNA: TGTGCCAGCAGTGACGGGCCAGGGTGGGAAGCTTTCTTT.

V gene TRBV27 combines with J gene TRBJ1-6; TRBD1 matches 11 bases. Germline-derived CDR1 and CDR2 are MNHEY and SMNVEV (reference sequence). V gave up 5 bases and J gave up 0 bases; unmatched junction bases: 3. The CDR3 is made up of 17 amino acids. The CDR3 nucleotides are TGTGCCAGCAGTAGGACAGGGGGCAGCTCCTATAATTCACCCCTCCACTTT. Protein sequence: CASSRTGGSSYNSPLHF.

J is TRBJ2-7 and V is TRBV2; D tentatively reads TRBD1 or TRBD2 (6 bases each). The V gene lost 1 base and the J gene lost 3 bases, with 13 bases spanning the gap. Germline V gene data show CDR1 as SNHLY and CDR2 as FYNNEI. The CDR3 sequence is 15 residues long. This CDR3 reads CASSEGTVRGYEQYF. Here the CDR3 DNA reads TGTGCCAGCAGTGAAGGGACAGTGCGGGGCTACGAGCAGTACTTC.

The chain employs TRBV7-9 and TRBJ1-1, with TRBD1 identical over 7 bases. CDR1 is SEHNR and CDR2 is FQNEAQ in the germline V gene (reference sequence). Trimming took 6 bases from V and 5 from J; bases not matched to a gene: 9. CDR3 length: 14 amino acids. The CDR3 DNA reads TGTGCCAGCAGAGAACCGACAGGGTGGACTGAAGCTTTCTTT. This encodes CASREPTGWTEAFF.

The CDR3 region is CAISAGRGEKLFF. CDR3 DNA sequence: TGTGCCATCAGTGCCGGGCGCGGTGAAAAACTGTTTTTT. The chain combines TRBV10-3 with TRBJ1-4, with D uncertain. The CDR3 length is 13 residues. Trimming removed 4 bases at V and 7 bases at J, with 10 bases between. In germline, CDR1 is ENHRY, CDR2 SYGVKD.

This chain connects TRBV6-1 to TRBJ2-7; 10 bases match TRBD2. With V trimmed by 0 bases and J by 5 bases, 7 bases remained unmatched. Germline V lookup: CDR1 MNHNS, CDR2 SASEGT. CDR3 size: 16 residues. CDR3: CASSEAPTSGNHEQYF. The CDR3 nucleotides read TGTGCCAGCAGTGAAGCTCCCACTAGCGGGAACCACGAGCAGTACTTC.

The chain is built from TRBV5-1 and TRBJ2-7; D gene ambiguous. V was cut by 5 bases and J by 2 bases, with 11 bases left in between. In germline, CDR1 is SGHRS, CDR2 YFSETQ. The CDR3 has 13 residues. The CDR3 is CASSLGEAYEQYF. The CDR3 DNA reads TGCGCCAGCAGTCTAGGAGAGGCCTACGAGCAGTACTTC. Filled out from reference TRBV5-1 and TRBJ2-7, the complete variable domain reads KAGVTQTPRYLIKTRGQQVTLSCSPISGHRSVSWYQQTPGQGLQFLFEYFSETQRNKGNFPGRFSGRQFSNSRSEMNVSTLELGDSALYLCASSLGEAYEQYFGPGTRLTVT.

The CDR3 sequence is CASSAWTGANYGYTF. The CDR3, as DNA: TGTGCCAGCAGCGCCTGGACAGGGGCTAACTATGGCTACACCTTC. The V and J genes are TRBV9 and TRBJ1-2; 9 bases are a match to TRBD1. V was pared by 3 bases and J by 0 bases, with 3 bases of the junction left unmatched. The CDR3 has 15 residues. In germline, CDR1 is SGDLS, CDR2 YYNGEE.

CDR3: CASRHTGTNLYGYTF. In DNA, the CDR3 is TGTGCCAGTAGACATACAGGGACCAACCTGTATGGCTACACCTTC. The chain couples TRBV19 to TRBJ1-2, with a weak D call TRBD1 (6 bases). CDR3 length: 15 amino acids. CDR1 and CDR2 from the germline V gene are LNHDA and SQIVND (reference sequence). V was pared by 6 bases and J by 5 bases, with 19 bases between.

The genes are TRBV5-1 and TRBJ2-7; D unresolved. V was trimmed by 6 bases and J by 3 bases, leaving 16 bases between them. The CDR3 contains 14 residues. Germline V lookup: CDR1 SGHRS, CDR2 YFSETQ. CDR3 DNA sequence: TGCGCCAGCAACTCCGGGCAGACGGGCTACGAGCAGTACTTC. As protein: CASNSGQTGYEQYF.

V gene TRBV30 combines with J gene TRBJ2-2, with D uncertain. From germline, CDR1 is GTSNPN and CDR2 SVGIG (reference sequence). This CDR3 comprises 14 residues. Trimming took 7 bases from V and 0 from J, leaving 12 bases between them. The DNA of the CDR3 is TGTGCCTTCACGGTGGGCACGAACACCGGGGAGCTGTTTTTT. This encodes CAFTVGTNTGELFF.

The chain employs TRBV9 and TRBJ1-6; 9 bases map to TRBD1. Germline trimming cut 1 base from V and 5 bases from J; bases unmatched to any gene: 10. The CDR3 covers 18 residues. The germline CDR1 and CDR2 sequences are SGDLS and YYNGEE. The CDR3 DNA follows: TGTGCCAGCAGCGTACTCGGGACAGGGAGGATTAATAATTCACCCCTCCACTTT. It encodes CASSVLGTGRINNSPLHF.

The chain has TRBV25-1 and TRBJ1-1; TRBD1 might be the D (5 bases). The germline V gene has CDR1 MGHDK and CDR2 SYGVNS. With 1 base removed from V and 4 bases from J, the gap between germline ends came to 10 bases. This CDR3 region has 14 residues. Here the CDR3 reads CASSESGTATEAFF. The CDR3 DNA is TGTGCCAGCAGTGAATCGGGGACTGCCACTGAAGCTTTCTTT.

V is TRBV5-4 and J is TRBJ2-7; TRBD2 might be the D (5 bases). V was cut by 4 bases and J by 2 bases, with 16 bases left in between. CDR3 length: 15 amino acids. Germline CDR1 reads SGHNT; CDR2 reads YYREEE (reference sequence). Here the CDR3 DNA reads TGTGCCAGCAGCGGGAAGCGGCCTCCCCCCTACGAGCAGTACTTC. Its protein is CASSGKRPPPYEQYF.

The rearrangement links TRBV9 to TRBJ2-3; TRBD1 agrees at 9 bases. Germline V gene lookup returns CDR1 SGDLS and CDR2 YYNGEE. V shed 4 bases, J shed 5 bases, and the junction held 5 bases outside the gene matches. CDR3 length equals 14 residues. The CDR3 loop reads CASSTTGGRDTQYF. The CDR3 nucleotides are TGTGCCAGCAGCACCACAGGGGGCAGAGATACGCAGTATTTT.

The V and J genes are TRBV3-1 (or the pseudogene TRBV3-2) and TRBJ1-5, with no clear D. Per the germline V gene, CDR1 is LGHDT and CDR2 is YNNKEL (reference sequence). CDR3 length: 14 residues. Trimming cost V 0 bases and J 5 bases, with 8 bases left between them. The CDR3 DNA is TGTGCCAGCAGCCAAGATTCAGGTTATCAGCCCCAGCATTTT. Protein product: CASSQDSGYQPQHF.

This sequence joins TRBV7-3 and TRBJ2-3; 10 bases line up with TRBD2. After removal of 0 bases from V and 0 bases from J, the junction contained 12 bases not matched to a gene. The CDR3 totals 20 residues. Germline CDR1 and CDR2: SGHTA and FQGTGA. CDR3 loop: CASSLTGGWLAGVSTDTQYF. Here the CDR3 DNA reads TGTGCCAGCAGCTTAACCGGCGGGTGGCTAGCGGGAGTTAGCACAGATACGCAGTATTTT.

V is TRBV7-9 and J is TRBJ2-5, with 11 positions matching TRBD1. V shed 5 bases and J 5 bases; nucleotides not matched to a gene: 7. The CDR3 consists of 15 residues. The germline CDR1 and CDR2 sequences are SEHNR and FQNEAQ (reference sequence). CDR3 nucleotide sequence: TGTGCCAGCAGCGAGGGACAGGGGGTATGGGAGACCCAGTACTTC. Translated: CASSEGQGVWETQYF.

The chain combines TRBV30 with TRBJ1-1; the D gene is possibly TRBD1 (5 bases). CDR1 and CDR2 from the germline V gene are GTSNPN and SVGIG (reference sequence). This CDR3 has 14 residues. V lost 0 bases and J lost 1, with 9 bases in between. The CDR3 nucleotides are TGTGCCTGGAGTGTAGGGGCGCCGAACACTGAAGCTTTCTTT. Its translation: CAWSVGAPNTEAFF.